This TCR beta chain was sequenced during a study of identical twins. The table lists this clonotype with many counts. TCRdb re-analysed the 5' RACE reads in MiXCR, keeping a single row per CDR3 protein. The data contain about 450,000 distinct CDR3 sequences, about a fifth of them singletons. Healthy Caucasians alone served as donors. V was pared by 0 bases and J by 6 bases, with 8 bases of the junction left unmatched. Germline V gene sequence: CDR1 MNHEY, CDR2 SVGEGT. The CDR3 loop spans 16 amino acids. This rearrangement joins TRBV6-2 or TRBV6-3 to TRBJ1-5; 7 positions agree with TRBD1. The clonotype originates from a man in his fifties in good health. The material sequenced was naive T cells sorted from blood. The CDR3 protein is CASSYSGGGRGQPQHF. In DNA, the CDR3 is TGTGCCAGCAGTTACTCGGGAGGGGGCAGAGGTCAGCCCCAGCATTTT.